This TCR beta chain was obtained from a study of T cell changes during pregnancy in multiple sclerosis. Produced via immunoSEQ multiplex PCR; TCRdb's table is partial and in-frame only. The table includes approximately 70,000 clones, about 90% detected once. V shed 4 bases and J shed 0 bases, with 16 bases lying between them. The CDR3 is 16 amino acids. The germline V gene has CDR1 SGHRS and CDR2 YFSETQ. This receptor was identified in a female donor with multiple sclerosis, enrolled in a pregnancy study. The chain carries TRBV5-1 and TRBJ1-2; weak D call: TRBD1 (6 bases). The sequencing here drew on CD4+ T cells from peripheral blood mononuclear cells, taken before pregnancy. The CDR3: CASSTRTGIANYGYTF. The CDR3 region has the DNA TGCGCCAGCAGCACCAGAACAGGGATAGCTAACTATGGCTACACCTTC. Complete variable domain (other parts from reference TRBV5-1 and TRBJ1-2): KAGVTQTPRYLIKTRGQQVTLSCSPISGHRSVSWYQQTPGQGLQFLFEYFSETQRNKGNFPGRFSGRQFSNSRSEMNVSTLELGDSALYLCASSTRTGIANYGYTFGSGTRLTVV.